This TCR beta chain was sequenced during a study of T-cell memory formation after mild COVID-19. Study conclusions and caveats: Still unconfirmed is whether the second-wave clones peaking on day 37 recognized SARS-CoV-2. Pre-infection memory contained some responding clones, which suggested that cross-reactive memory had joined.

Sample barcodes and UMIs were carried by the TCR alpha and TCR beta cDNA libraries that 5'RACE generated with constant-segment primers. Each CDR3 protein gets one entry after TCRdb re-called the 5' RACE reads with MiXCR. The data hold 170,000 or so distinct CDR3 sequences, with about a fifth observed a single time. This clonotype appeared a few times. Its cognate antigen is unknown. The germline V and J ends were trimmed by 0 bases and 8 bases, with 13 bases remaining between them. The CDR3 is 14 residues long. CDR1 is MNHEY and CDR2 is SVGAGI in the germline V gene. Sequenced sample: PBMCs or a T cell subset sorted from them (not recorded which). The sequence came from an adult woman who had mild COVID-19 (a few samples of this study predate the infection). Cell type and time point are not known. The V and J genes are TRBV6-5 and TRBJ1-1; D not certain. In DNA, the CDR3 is TGTGCCAGCAGTTACTCGCGGGCGCTCGGGGAAGCTTTCTTT. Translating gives CASSYSRALGEAFF.